This is a list of T cell receptor beta chains from one sample in a study of blood T cell repertoires in COVID-19. TCRdb's copy holds only in-frame clones and misses some; the assay was immunoSEQ multiplex PCR. Among 150,000 to 200,000 clones listed, roughly 93% were seen once. The sequencing sample was made of peripheral blood. The source is an older woman with COVID-19, enrolled during active disease. The CDR3 runs from the conserved cysteine through the conserved F or W. A D gene is named only where the DNA matches it firmly. Size tells how often a clone was seen (once, few, many) or the class of an expanded clone, and some rows leave it out.

clone size: .
D gene: TRBD1
J gene: TRBJ1-1
V gene: TRBV2
CDR3 protein: CASSVGQGNTEAFF
CDR3 DNA: TGTGCCAGCAGTGTCGGACAGGGGAACACTGAAGCTTTCTTT

clone size: .
D gene: TRBD1
J gene: TRBJ1-1
V gene: TRBV2
CDR3 protein: CASSVAGGSGTEAFF
CDR3 DNA: TGTGCCAGCAGTGTTGCAGGGGGCTCGGGCACTGAAGCTTTCTTT

clone size: once
D gene: .
J gene: TRBJ1-2
V gene: TRBV19
CDR3 protein: CASKSYPGYTF
CDR3 DNA: TGTGCCAGTAAGTCCTACCCTGGCTACACCTTC

clone size: once
D gene: TRBD1
J gene: TRBJ2-2
V gene: TRBV7-3
CDR3 protein: CASSSGQGNTGELFF
CDR3 DNA: TGTGCCAGCAGCTCGGGACAGGGGAACACCGGGGAGCTGTTTTTT

clone size: .
D gene: TRBD2
J gene: TRBJ2-5
V gene: TRBV10-3
CDR3 protein: CAISGTSGGADFETQYF
CDR3 DNA: TGTGCCATCAGTGGGACTAGCGGGGGGGCCGACTTTGAGACCCAGTACTTC

clone size: .
D gene: .
J gene: TRBJ2-2
V gene: TRBV24-1
CDR3 protein: CATRSEVTGELFF
CDR3 DNA: TGTGCCACCAGATCAGAAGTCACCGGGGAGCTGTTTTTT

clone size: few
D gene: .
J gene: TRBJ1-1
V gene: TRBV7-8
CDR3 protein: CASSSTGQSFTEAFF
CDR3 DNA: TGTGCCAGCAGTTCTACCGGACAGTCCTTCACTGAAGCTTTCTTT

clone size: .
D gene: TRBD2
J gene: TRBJ2-5
V gene: TRBV7-6
CDR3 protein: CASSSQRGSSLGYETQYF
CDR3 DNA: TGTGCCAGCAGCTCCCAGCGGGGGTCGTCTTTGGGTTACGAGACCCAGTACTTC

clone size: .
D gene: TRBD2
J gene: TRBJ2-1
V gene: TRBV6-5
CDR3 protein: CASLLAGGSYNEQFF
CDR3 DNA: TGTGCCAGCTTACTAGCGGGGGGCTCCTACAATGAGCAGTTCTTC

clone size: .
D gene: TRBD1
J gene: TRBJ1-4
V gene: TRBV12-5
CDR3 protein: CASGYRGREKLFF
CDR3 DNA: TGTGCTAGTGGGTACAGGGGAAGGGAAAAACTGTTTTTT

clone size: .
D gene: TRBD1
J gene: TRBJ1-1
V gene: TRBV19
CDR3 protein: CASSRRQGTMNTEAFF
CDR3 DNA: TGTGCCAGTAGTAGGCGACAGGGGACCATGAACACTGAAGCTTTCTTT

clone size: .
D gene: TRBD1
J gene: TRBJ1-5
V gene: TRBV2
CDR3 protein: CASSLRGGNQPQHF
CDR3 DNA: TGTGCCAGCAGCCTCAGGGGGGGCAATCAGCCCCAGCATTTT

clone size: .
D gene: .
J gene: TRBJ2-7
V gene: TRBV5-1
CDR3 protein: CASSLAFSGYEQYF
CDR3 DNA: TGCGCCAGCAGCTTGGCCTTCTCAGGGTACGAGCAGTACTTC

clone size: .
D gene: TRBD1
J gene: TRBJ1-2
V gene: TRBV4-3
CDR3 protein: CASSQEPTGGYGYTF
CDR3 DNA: TGCGCCAGCAGCCAAGAACCGACAGGGGGCTATGGCTACACCTTC

clone size: .
D gene: .
J gene: TRBJ2-5
V gene: TRBV18
CDR3 protein: CASSAFGDSKTQYF
CDR3 DNA: TGTGCCAGCTCAGCATTCGGGGACTCTAAGACCCAGTACTTC

clone size: .
D gene: .
J gene: TRBJ2-5
V gene: TRBV19
CDR3 protein: CASKRALSGETQYF
CDR3 DNA: TGTGCCAGTAAGAGGGCCCTCTCCGGCGAGACCCAGTACTTC

clone size: .
D gene: TRBD2
J gene: TRBJ2-7
V gene: TRBV2
CDR3 protein: CASIDPRAGGTYEQYF
CDR3 DNA: TGTGCCAGCATCGATCCTCGGGCGGGGGGTACCTACGAGCAGTACTTC

clone size: .
D gene: TRBD2
J gene: TRBJ2-2
V gene: TRBV30
CDR3 protein: CAAGTSGNTGELFF
CDR3 DNA: TGTGCCGCTGGGACTAGCGGGAACACCGGGGAGCTGTTTTTT

clone size: .
D gene: .
J gene: TRBJ1-5
V gene: TRBV5-1
CDR3 protein: CASKFFPDSYQPQHF
CDR3 DNA: TGCGCCAGCAAGTTTTTCCCGGACAGTTATCAGCCCCAGCATTTT

clone size: .
D gene: TRBD1
J gene: TRBJ1-1
V gene: TRBV11-3
CDR3 protein: CASSLDGQGPHNQATEAFF
CDR3 DNA: TGTGCCAGCAGCTTAGACGGACAGGGCCCGCATAATCAAGCCACTGAAGCTTTCTTT

clone size: .
D gene: .
J gene: TRBJ1-5
V gene: TRBV19
CDR3 protein: CAGNGGEGQPQHF
CDR3 DNA: TGTGCCGGCAACGGAGGGGAGGGTCAGCCCCAGCATTTT

clone size: .
D gene: .
J gene: TRBJ1-1
V gene: TRBV9
CDR3 protein: CASSPRVNTEAFF
CDR3 DNA: TGTGCCAGCAGCCCTCGCGTGAACACTGAAGCTTTCTTT

clone size: once
D gene: TRBD2
J gene: TRBJ2-1
V gene: TRBV2
CDR3 protein: CASRSSSSGGAVYNEQFF
CDR3 DNA: TGTGCCAGCAGATCTAGTTCTAGCGGGGGGGCCGTTTACAATGAGCAGTTCTTC

clone size: .
D gene: .
J gene: TRBJ1-5
V gene: TRBV7-2
CDR3 protein: CASSLVSAVGNQPQHF
CDR3 DNA: TGTGCCAGCAGCTTAGTGAGTGCTGTAGGCAATCAGCCCCAGCATTTT

clone size: .
D gene: .
J gene: TRBJ1-3
V gene: TRBV6-6
CDR3 protein: CASSPSGSGNTIYF
CDR3 DNA: TGTGCCAGCTCACCGTCGGGGTCTGGAAACACCATATATTTT

clone size: .
D gene: TRBD1
J gene: TRBJ1-2
V gene: TRBV4-2
CDR3 protein: CASSPQGQGQTF
CDR3 DNA: TGTGCCAGCAGCCCCCAAGGACAGGGGCAGACCTTC

clone size: .
D gene: .
J gene: TRBJ2-2
V gene: TRBV15
CDR3 protein: CATSWTASNTGELFF
CDR3 DNA: TGTGCCACCAGTTGGACAGCCAGCAACACCGGGGAGCTGTTTTTT

clone size: .
D gene: .
J gene: TRBJ1-1
V gene: TRBV3-1/TRBV3-2
CDR3 protein: CASSQEQWRMNTEAFF
CDR3 DNA: TGTGCCAGCAGCCAAGAGCAGTGGCGGATGAACACTGAAGCTTTCTTT

clone size: .
D gene: .
J gene: TRBJ1-2
V gene: TRBV4-3
CDR3 protein: CASSPRVGEDYGYTF
CDR3 DNA: TGCGCCAGCAGCCCCCGGGTGGGAGAGGACTATGGCTACACCTTC

clone size: .
D gene: .
J gene: TRBJ1-2
V gene: TRBV10-1
CDR3 protein: CASRERLPRGVYTF
CDR3 DNA: TGCGCCAGCAGAGAGAGACTACCGCGGGGGGTCTACACCTTC

clone size: .
D gene: TRBD2
J gene: TRBJ2-1
V gene: TRBV27
CDR3 protein: CASSLRGAKHNEQFF
CDR3 DNA: TGTGCCAGCAGTTTGCGGGGGGCGAAACACAATGAGCAGTTCTTC

clone size: .
D gene: TRBD1
J gene: TRBJ2-7
V gene: TRBV7-2
CDR3 protein: CASSLSGTGGQYF
CDR3 DNA: TGTGCCAGCAGCTTGTCCGGGACAGGGGGGCAGTACTTC

clone size: .
D gene: TRBD1
J gene: TRBJ1-1
V gene: TRBV18
CDR3 protein: CASSAGQGNTEAFF
CDR3 DNA: TGTGCCAGCTCGGCGGGACAGGGGAACACTGAAGCTTTCTTT

clone size: once
D gene: TRBD1
J gene: TRBJ2-1
V gene: TRBV2
CDR3 protein: CASSEPILRTGGFYNEQFF
CDR3 DNA: TGTGCCAGCAGTGAACCCATCCTTAGGACAGGCGGCTTCTACAATGAGCAGTTCTTC

clone size: few
D gene: TRBD2
J gene: TRBJ2-1
V gene: TRBV7-2
CDR3 protein: CASSPLSGGAFNEQFF
CDR3 DNA: TGTGCCAGCAGCCCCCTTAGCGGGGGGGCCTTCAATGAGCAGTTCTTC

clone size: .
D gene: TRBD2
J gene: TRBJ2-4
V gene: TRBV28
CDR3 protein: CASRRTSGGPGNIQYF
CDR3 DNA: TGTGCCAGCAGGCGTACTAGCGGGGGGCCTGGAAACATTCAGTACTTC

clone size: .
D gene: .
J gene: TRBJ1-1
V gene: TRBV10-3
CDR3 protein: CAISGTGLNTEAFF
CDR3 DNA: TGTGCCATCAGTGGAACAGGCCTGAACACTGAAGCTTTCTTT

clone size: .
D gene: TRBD2
J gene: TRBJ2-7
V gene: TRBV15
CDR3 protein: CATSRDRGSGGYEQYF
CDR3 DNA: TGTGCCACCAGCAGAGATCGTGGTAGCGGGGGTTACGAGCAGTACTTC

clone size: .
D gene: .
J gene: TRBJ2-3
V gene: TRBV27
CDR3 protein: CASSSAGDTQYF
CDR3 DNA: TGTGCCAGCAGTTCCGCGGGTGATACGCAGTATTTT

clone size: once
D gene: TRBD2
J gene: TRBJ2-7
V gene: TRBV18
CDR3 protein: CASSQSRTSGHEQYF
CDR3 DNA: TGTGCCAGCTCCCAAAGTAGGACTAGCGGCCACGAGCAGTACTTC

clone size: .
D gene: .
J gene: TRBJ1-3
V gene: TRBV11-2
CDR3 protein: CASSPGLNSGNTIYF
CDR3 DNA: TGTGCCAGCAGTCCCGGACTGAACTCTGGAAACACCATATATTTT

clone size: .
D gene: .
J gene: TRBJ2-3
V gene: TRBV19
CDR3 protein: CASSIPGGTDTQYF
CDR3 DNA: TGTGCCAGTAGTATCCCAGGGGGGACAGATACGCAGTATTTT

clone size: once
D gene: TRBD2
J gene: TRBJ2-1
V gene: TRBV9
CDR3 protein: CASSVGSGGATSTHNEQFF
CDR3 DNA: TGTGCCAGCAGCGTAGGCAGCGGGGGGGCCACCTCGACCCACAATGAGCAGTTCTTC

clone size: .
D gene: .
J gene: TRBJ2-1
V gene: TRBV27
CDR3 protein: CASSITTGTSSYNEQFF
CDR3 DNA: TGTGCCAGCAGTATCACGACAGGCACCAGCTCCTACAATGAGCAGTTCTTC

clone size: .
D gene: .
J gene: TRBJ1-5
V gene: TRBV7-9
CDR3 protein: CASSSDSWDQPQHF
CDR3 DNA: TGTGCCAGCAGCTCGGACAGCTGGGATCAGCCCCAGCATTTT

clone size: .
D gene: .
J gene: TRBJ1-5
V gene: TRBV30
CDR3 protein: CAWSRGGRLYNQPQHF
CDR3 DNA: TGTGCCTGGAGTAGGGGGGGGCGTCTATACAATCAGCCCCAGCATTTT

clone size: .
D gene: TRBD1
J gene: TRBJ2-5
V gene: TRBV2
CDR3 protein: CASSPDRGTETQYF
CDR3 DNA: TGTGCCAGCAGCCCGGACAGGGGGACAGAGACCCAGTACTTC

clone size: .
D gene: TRBD1
J gene: TRBJ1-1
V gene: TRBV9
CDR3 protein: CASSVALGQGYVFF
CDR3 DNA: TGTGCCAGCAGCGTAGCTCTGGGACAGGGATACGTTTTCTTT

clone size: few
D gene: .
J gene: TRBJ1-1
V gene: TRBV7-9
CDR3 protein: CASSFSGDGEAFF
CDR3 DNA: TGTGCCAGCAGCTTCTCGGGAGACGGTGAAGCTTTCTTT

clone size: .
D gene: .
J gene: TRBJ1-2
V gene: TRBV19
CDR3 protein: CASSTGRGWYGYTF
CDR3 DNA: TGTGCCAGTAGTACCGGACGAGGGTGGTATGGCTACACCTTC

clone size: .
D gene: .
J gene: TRBJ1-2
V gene: TRBV19
CDR3 protein: CASSTAGGGYTF
CDR3 DNA: TGTGCCAGTAGTACCGCCGGAGGTGGCTACACCTTC

clone size: .
D gene: .
J gene: TRBJ1-5
V gene: TRBV4-3
CDR3 protein: CASSQALVGQPQHF
CDR3 DNA: TGCGCCAGCAGCCAGGCACTAGTAGGACAGCCCCAGCATTTT

clone size: .
D gene: TRBD1
J gene: TRBJ2-2
V gene: TRBV6-6
CDR3 protein: CASRTGQGMRTGELFF
CDR3 DNA: TGTGCCAGCAGGACAGGGCAGGGGATGAGGACCGGGGAGCTGTTTTTT

clone size: .
D gene: TRBD1
J gene: TRBJ2-4
V gene: TRBV6-2/TRBV6-3
CDR3 protein: CASSYSPTGGIENIQYF
CDR3 DNA: TGTGCCAGCAGTTACTCCCCGACAGGGGGTATCGAAAACATTCAGTACTTC

clone size: .
D gene: TRBD1
J gene: TRBJ1-4
V gene: TRBV15
CDR3 protein: CATSRDRGTVNEKLFF
CDR3 DNA: TGTGCCACCAGCAGAGATCGGGGGACAGTTAATGAAAAACTGTTTTTT

clone size: .
D gene: TRBD2
J gene: TRBJ2-5
V gene: TRBV10-2
CDR3 protein: CASTFRLAGVYQETQYF
CDR3 DNA: TGCGCCAGCACTTTCCGACTAGCGGGGGTTTATCAAGAGACCCAGTACTTC

clone size: .
D gene: .
J gene: TRBJ1-5
V gene: TRBV7-2
CDR3 protein: CASSLSLNQPQHF
CDR3 DNA: TGTGCCAGCAGCTTATCGTTGAATCAGCCCCAGCATTTT

clone size: .
D gene: .
J gene: TRBJ2-7
V gene: TRBV18
CDR3 protein: CASSPSGLKHYEQYF
CDR3 DNA: TGTGCCAGCTCACCATCGGGTCTGAAACACTACGAGCAGTACTTC

clone size: .
D gene: TRBD1
J gene: TRBJ1-4
V gene: TRBV15
CDR3 protein: CATSRDPQGQTKLFF
CDR3 DNA: TGTGCCACCAGCAGAGATCCTCAGGGACAGACAAAACTGTTTTTT

clone size: .
D gene: .
J gene: TRBJ1-2
V gene: TRBV18
CDR3 protein: CASSPIPEGDGYTF
CDR3 DNA: TGTGCCAGCTCGCCGATACCTGAGGGTGACGGCTACACCTTC